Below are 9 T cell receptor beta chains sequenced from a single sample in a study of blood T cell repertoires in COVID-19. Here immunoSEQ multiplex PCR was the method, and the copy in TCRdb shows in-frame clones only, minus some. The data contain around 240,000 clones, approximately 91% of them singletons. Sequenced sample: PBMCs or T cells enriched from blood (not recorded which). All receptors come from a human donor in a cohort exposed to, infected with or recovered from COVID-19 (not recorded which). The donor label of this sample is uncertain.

CDR3 sequence reads: CASSVAFTDTQYF. The CDR3, as DNA: TGTGCCAGCAGCGTAGCTTTTACAGATACGCAGTATTTT. The genes are TRBV9 and TRBJ2-3; D not resolved. Germline loops: CDR1 SGDLS, CDR2 YYNGEE. V lost 0 bases to trimming and J lost 3 bases, with 5 bases between them. The CDR3 sequence is 13 residues long.

The CDR3: CASRPTGGANQPQHF. The CDR3 coding sequence is TGTGCCAGCAGGCCGACAGGAGGTGCAAATCAGCCCCAGCATTTT. The rearrangement uses TRBV6-4 and TRBJ1-5, with D possibly being TRBD1 (6 bases). Germline CDR1 and CDR2: MRHNA and SNTAGT. V was clipped by 6 bases and J by 4 bases, with 16 bases between them. The CDR3 is 15 residues long.

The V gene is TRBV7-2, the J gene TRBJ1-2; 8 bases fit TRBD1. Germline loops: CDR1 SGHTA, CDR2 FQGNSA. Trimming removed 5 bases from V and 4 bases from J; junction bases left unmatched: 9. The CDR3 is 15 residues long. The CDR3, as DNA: TGTGCCAGCAGCGGGACAGGAGTTTTAGCCTATGGCTACACCTTC. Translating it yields CASSGTGVLAYGYTF.

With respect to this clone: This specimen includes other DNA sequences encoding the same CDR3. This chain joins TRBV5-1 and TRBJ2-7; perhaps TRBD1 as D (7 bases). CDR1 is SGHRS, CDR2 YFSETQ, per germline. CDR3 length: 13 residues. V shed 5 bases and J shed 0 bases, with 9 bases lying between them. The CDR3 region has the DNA TGCGCCAGCAGGGAGGGGGCCTCCTACGAGCAGTACTTC. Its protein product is CASREGASYEQYF.

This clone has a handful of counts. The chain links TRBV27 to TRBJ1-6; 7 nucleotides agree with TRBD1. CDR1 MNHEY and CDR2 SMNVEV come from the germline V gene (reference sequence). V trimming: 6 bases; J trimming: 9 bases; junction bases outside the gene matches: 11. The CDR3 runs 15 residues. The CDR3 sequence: CASSITTGVGSPLHF. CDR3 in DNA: TGTGCCAGCAGCATTACCACAGGGGTTGGTTCACCCCTCCACTTT.

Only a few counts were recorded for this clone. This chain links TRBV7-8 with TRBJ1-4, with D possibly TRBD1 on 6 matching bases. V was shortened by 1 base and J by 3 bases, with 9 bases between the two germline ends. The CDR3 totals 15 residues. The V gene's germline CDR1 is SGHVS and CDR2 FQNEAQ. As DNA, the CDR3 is TGTGCCAGCAGCTTAGGAACAGGGCCTAATGAAAAACTGTTTTTT. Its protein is CASSLGTGPNEKLFF.

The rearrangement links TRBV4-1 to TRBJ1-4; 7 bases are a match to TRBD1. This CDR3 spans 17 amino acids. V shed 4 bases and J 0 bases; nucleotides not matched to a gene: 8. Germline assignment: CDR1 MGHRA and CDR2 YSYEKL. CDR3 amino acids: CASSREGAQTTNEKLFF. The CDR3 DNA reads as TGCGCCAGCAGCCGCGAGGGGGCCCAAACAACTAATGAAAAACTGTTTTTT.

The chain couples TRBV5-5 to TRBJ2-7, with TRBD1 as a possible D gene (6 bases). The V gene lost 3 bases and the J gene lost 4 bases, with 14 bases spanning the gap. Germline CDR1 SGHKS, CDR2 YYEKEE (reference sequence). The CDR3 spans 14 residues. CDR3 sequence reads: CASSSRDTLYEQYF. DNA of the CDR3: TGTGCCAGCAGCTCCCGGGACACCCTTTACGAGCAGTACTTC.

CDR3 DNA sequence: TGTGCCAGCAGCTTACAATACAGGGACACTGAAGCTTTCTTT. Protein product: CASSLQYRDTEAFF. The chain uses TRBV13 and TRBJ1-1; weak D call: TRBD1 (6 bases). The CDR3 totals 14 residues. The V end lost 2 bases, the J end lost 3 bases, and 10 bases lay between the germline ends. Germline CDR1 and CDR2: PRHDT and FYEKMQ (reference sequence).